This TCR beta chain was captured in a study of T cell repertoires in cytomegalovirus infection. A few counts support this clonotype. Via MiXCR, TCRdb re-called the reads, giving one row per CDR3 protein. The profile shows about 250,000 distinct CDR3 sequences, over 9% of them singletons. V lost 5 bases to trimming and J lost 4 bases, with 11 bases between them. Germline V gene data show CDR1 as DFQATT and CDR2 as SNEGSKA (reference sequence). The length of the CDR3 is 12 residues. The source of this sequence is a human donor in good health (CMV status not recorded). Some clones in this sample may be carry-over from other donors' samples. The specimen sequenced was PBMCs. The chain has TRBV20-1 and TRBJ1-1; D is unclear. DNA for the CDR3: TGCAGTGCTGCACTAGGGAGCACTGAAGCTTTCTTT. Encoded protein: CSAALGSTEAFF.